The clone carrying this T cell receptor beta chain turned up a few times. What it recognizes is unknown. The V gene lost 2 bases and the J gene lost 0 bases, with 10 bases spanning the gap. Germline V gives CDR1 SEHNR, CDR2 FQNEAQ (reference sequence). The CDR3 is 15 amino acids. These data come from a study of beta chain features in type 1 diabetes. Whole-study results and caveats: Sequencing from cDNA could over-represent high-TCR-expressing cells.

The entirety of the isolated RNA underwent reverse transcription, so expressed TCRB transcripts were sequenced. Produced via immunoSEQ multiplex PCR; TCRdb's table is partial and in-frame only. The sample has over 500,000 clones; about a sixth are singletons. The specimen sequenced was naive CD4+ T cells from blood. The source is a man younger than 35 in good health. This chain uses TRBV7-9 with TRBJ1-1; possible D gene TRBD1, 5 bases. The CDR3: CASSLSAGMNTEAFF. CDR3 DNA sequence: TGTGCCAGCAGCTTATCGGCAGGGATGAACACTGAAGCTTTCTTT. The whole variable domain, filled in from reference TRBV7-9 and TRBJ1-1, reads DTGVSQNPRHKITKRGQNVTFRCDPISEHNRLYWYRQTLGQGPEFLTYFQNEAQLEKSRLLSDRFSAERPKGSFSTLEIQRTEQGDSAMYLCASSLSAGMNTEAFFGQGTRLTVV.